Following are 9 T cell receptor beta chains from one sample sequenced in a study of OX40 agonist ivuxolimab in advanced cancers. The library came from the immunoSEQ multiplex PCR assay. Not all clones reach the TCRdb copy of this immuneACCESS table, which keeps in-frame sequences only. Checked studies attribute under half of the gap to unresolved V genes and leave the rest unexplained. Present in this sample are just over 50,000 clones, around 77% of which were seen just once. The top ten constitute 2% to 2.5% of the sample. Sample: CD4+ or CD8+ T cells sorted from blood, taken in a trial of the OX40 agonist ivuxolimab. The receptors were gathered from an adult with an advanced solid tumor such as melanoma, head and neck, liver or kidney cancer.

The J gene is TRBJ2-2, the V gene TRBV2; 10 bases are a match to TRBD1. The CDR3 has 15 residues. The V segment lost 7 bases and the J segment 5 bases; nucleotides outside the gene matches: 7. CDR1 and CDR2 from the germline V gene are SNHLY and FYNNEI. CDR3 coding DNA: TGTGCCAGCAAGTTGGACAGGGGGATTACCGGGGAGCTGTTTTTT. Translating it yields CASKLDRGITGELFF.

The chain joins TRBV11-3 to TRBJ2-2; 9 bases map to TRBD1. Germline V CDR1 and CDR2: SGHNT, YENEEA. V was clipped by 5 bases and J by 5 bases; unmatched bases: 6. CDR3 length equals 15 residues. The CDR3 spells CASSDWTGATGELFF. The CDR3 DNA is TGTGCCAGCAGCGATTGGACAGGGGCAACCGGGGAGCTGTTTTTT.

The V and J genes are TRBV6-5 and TRBJ1-5; TRBD1 agrees at 9 bases. J lost 7 bases, V lost 4 bases, and 8 bases had no gene match. From germline, CDR1 is MNHEY and CDR2 SVGAGI. CDR3 size: 15 residues. The CDR3 DNA reads as TGTGCCAGCAGTTTCCCGGACAGGGGAGGCCAGCCCCAGCATTTT. Residues: CASSFPDRGGQPQHF.

This chain uses TRBV6-1 with TRBJ1-3; 9 nucleotides line up with TRBD1. V gave up 6 bases and J gave up 3 bases; unmatched junction bases: 6. The CDR3 contains 15 residues. From germline, CDR1 is MNHNS and CDR2 SASEGT. CDR3: CASRGQGVSGNTIYF. As DNA, the CDR3 is TGTGCCAGCAGGGGACAGGGAGTGAGTGGAAACACCATATATTTT.

A few counts support this clone. This chain uses TRBV5-1 with TRBJ2-1; 8 bases are a match to TRBD1. The CDR3 runs to 14 residues. Germline assignment: CDR1 SGHRS and CDR2 YFSETQ. With V trimmed by 4 bases and J by 5 bases, 5 bases remained unmatched. The CDR3 DNA reads as TGCGCCAGCAGCCTATACAGGGGGAACAATGAGCAGTTCTTC. This gives the protein CASSLYRGNNEQFF.

This clone showed up just a few times. V usage is TRBV7-3 and J usage is TRBJ2-1, with 9 bases aligning to TRBD1. V was clipped by 2 bases and J by 9 bases; unmatched bases: 5. Looked up from germline, CDR1 is SGHTA and CDR2 is FQGTGA. This CDR3 has 14 amino acids. CDR3 sequence (DNA): TGTGCCAGCAGCTTAGATAACAGGGGGCGTGAGCAGTTCTTC. Translation gives CASSLDNRGREQFF.

This sequence joins TRBV28 and TRBJ2-3; D gene unclear. The V gene lost 1 base and the J gene lost 6 bases, with 5 bases spanning the gap. Germline assignment: CDR1 MDHEN and CDR2 SYDVKM. CDR3 size: 12 residues. The CDR3 reads CASSLYPDTQYF. The DNA for the CDR3 is TGTGCCAGCAGTTTATACCCGGATACGCAGTATTTT.

The chain joins TRBV5-5 to TRBJ1-5; 8 positions match TRBD1. CDR3 size: 14 residues. J lost 9 bases, V lost 1 base, and 6 bases had no gene match. The V gene's germline CDR1 is SGHKS and CDR2 YYEKEE (reference sequence). The CDR3 protein is CASSLSRGLAPQHF. CDR3 nucleotides: TGTGCCAGCAGCTTGTCCAGGGGGCTGGCGCCCCAGCATTTT.

The chain links TRBV11-2 to TRBJ1-4; D is ambiguous. Germline lookup yields CDR1 SGHAT and CDR2 FQNNGV. The length of the CDR3 is 15 residues. V was shortened by 5 bases and J by 5 bases, with 15 bases between the two germline ends. CDR3 bases: TGTGCCAGCAGCCAACCTACACGGCTCAATGAAAAACTGTTTTTT. Translated: CASSQPTRLNEKLFF.